The clone carrying this TCR beta chain was observed at least ten times. The antigen is not known. Being off target in a library aimed at alpha chains, this beta chain has a size of little meaning. The data belong to a study of spatial heterogeneity in lung cancer. Study-level results: Mutation counts in tumors were tracked by counts of expanded intratumoral alpha and beta TCRs.

Documented time point: sample taken at primary tumor resection. Individual TCR cDNA molecules each bore their own unique molecular identifier. TCRdb used MiXCR to reprocess the 5' RACE reads, holding one entry per CDR3 protein. The profile shows about 7,900 distinct CDR3 sequences, about 7% of them singletons. This material consisted of lung tumor tissue, taken at surgery. The source is a female donor with early-stage non-small cell lung cancer.

CDR3 nucleotides: TGTGCCAGCAGTTTCAACGGGAGACCGTCCGAGCAGTACTTC. Its protein product is CASSFNGRPSEQYF. The chain combines TRBV27 with TRBJ2-7, with D possibly being TRBD2 (6 bases). CDR1 and CDR2 (germline): MNHEY, SMNVEV (reference sequence). This CDR3 region has 14 residues. Trimming left V 3 bases short and J 6 bases short, with 15 bases between.